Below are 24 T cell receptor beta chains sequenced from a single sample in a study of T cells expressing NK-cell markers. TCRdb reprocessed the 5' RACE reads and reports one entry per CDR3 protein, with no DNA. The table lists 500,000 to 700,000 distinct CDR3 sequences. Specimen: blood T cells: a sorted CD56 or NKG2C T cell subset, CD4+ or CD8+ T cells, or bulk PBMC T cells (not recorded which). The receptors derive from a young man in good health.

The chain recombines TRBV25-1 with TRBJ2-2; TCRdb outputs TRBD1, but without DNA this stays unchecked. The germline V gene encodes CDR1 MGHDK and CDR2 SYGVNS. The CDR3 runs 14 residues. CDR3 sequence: CASRETGGVGELFF.

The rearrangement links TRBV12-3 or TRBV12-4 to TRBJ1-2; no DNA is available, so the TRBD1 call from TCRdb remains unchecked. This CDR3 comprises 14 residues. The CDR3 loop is CASSSGHSIYGYTF.

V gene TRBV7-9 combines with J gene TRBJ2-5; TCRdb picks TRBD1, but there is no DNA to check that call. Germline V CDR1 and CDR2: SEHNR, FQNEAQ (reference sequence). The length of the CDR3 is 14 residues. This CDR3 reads CASSLHGGQETQYF.

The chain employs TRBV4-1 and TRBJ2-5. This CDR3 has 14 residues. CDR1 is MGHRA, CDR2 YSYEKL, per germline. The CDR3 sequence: CASSPTKYQETQYF.

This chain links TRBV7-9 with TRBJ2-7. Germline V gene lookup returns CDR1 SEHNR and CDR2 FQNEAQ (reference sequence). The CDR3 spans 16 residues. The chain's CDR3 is CASSSTGRRLAYEQYF.

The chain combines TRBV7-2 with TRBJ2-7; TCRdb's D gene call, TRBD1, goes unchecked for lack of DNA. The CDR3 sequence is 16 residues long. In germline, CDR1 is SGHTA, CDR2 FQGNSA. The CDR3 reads CASSPNVGQGSYEQYF. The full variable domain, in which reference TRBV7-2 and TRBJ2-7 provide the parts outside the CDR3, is GAGVSQSPSNKVTEKGKDVELRCDPISGHTALYWYRQSLGQGLEFLIYFQGNSAPDKSGLPSDRFSAERTGGSVSTLTIQRTQQEDSAVYLCASSPNVGQGSYEQYFGPGTRLTVT.

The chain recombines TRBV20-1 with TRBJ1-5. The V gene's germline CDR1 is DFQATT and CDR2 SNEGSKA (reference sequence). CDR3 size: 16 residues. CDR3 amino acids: CSARDGSDSSNQPQHF.

The CDR3 protein is CSASLWTSYQETQYF. The chain joins TRBV20-1 to TRBJ2-5; without DNA, the TCRdb call of TRBD2 cannot be checked. The CDR3 covers 15 residues. CDR1 and CDR2 (germline): DFQATT, SNEGSKA (reference sequence).

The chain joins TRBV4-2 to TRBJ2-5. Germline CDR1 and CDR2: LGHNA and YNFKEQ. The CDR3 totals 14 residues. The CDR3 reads CASSQGEVGETQYF.

Here the CDR3 reads CASSIAGGGEGEQFF. V and J are TRBV5-1 and TRBJ2-1; TCRdb gives TRBD1 as the D gene, but with no DNA this cannot be confirmed. CDR1 is SGHRS and CDR2 is YFSETQ in the germline V gene. CDR3 length: 15 residues.

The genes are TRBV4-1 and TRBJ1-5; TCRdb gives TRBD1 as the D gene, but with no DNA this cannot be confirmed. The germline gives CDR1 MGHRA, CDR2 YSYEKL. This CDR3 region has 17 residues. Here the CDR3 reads CASSQDQGGHSNQPQHF.

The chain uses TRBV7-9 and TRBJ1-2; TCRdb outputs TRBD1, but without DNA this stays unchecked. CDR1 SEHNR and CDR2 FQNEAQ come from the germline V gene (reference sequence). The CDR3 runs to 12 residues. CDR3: CASSVDRVGYTF.

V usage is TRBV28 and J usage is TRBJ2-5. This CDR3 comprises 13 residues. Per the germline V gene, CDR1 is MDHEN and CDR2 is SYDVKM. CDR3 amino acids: CASSLFTRETQYF. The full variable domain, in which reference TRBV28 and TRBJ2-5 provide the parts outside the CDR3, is DVKVTQSSRYLVKRTGEKVFLECVQDMDHENMFWYRQDPGLGLRLIYFSYDVKMKEKGDIPEGYSVSREKKERFSLILESASTNQTSMYLCASSLFTRETQYFGPGTRLLVL.

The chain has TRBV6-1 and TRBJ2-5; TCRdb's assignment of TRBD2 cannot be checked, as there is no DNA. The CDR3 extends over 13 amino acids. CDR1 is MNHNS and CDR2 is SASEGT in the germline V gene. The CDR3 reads CASKESGRETQYF.

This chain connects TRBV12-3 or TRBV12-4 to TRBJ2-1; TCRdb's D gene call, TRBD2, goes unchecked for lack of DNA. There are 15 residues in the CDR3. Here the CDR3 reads CASNQAGLAGLEQFF.

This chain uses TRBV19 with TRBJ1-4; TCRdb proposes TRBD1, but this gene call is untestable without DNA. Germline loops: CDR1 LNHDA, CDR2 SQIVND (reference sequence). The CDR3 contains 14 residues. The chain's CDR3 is CASMQMGDNEKLFF.

The CDR3 loop reads CASSASGAGYGYTF. The chain joins TRBV7-9 to TRBJ1-2; TCRdb's D gene call, TRBD1, goes unchecked for lack of DNA. Germline-derived CDR1 and CDR2 are SEHNR and FQNEAQ (reference sequence). This CDR3 contains 14 residues.

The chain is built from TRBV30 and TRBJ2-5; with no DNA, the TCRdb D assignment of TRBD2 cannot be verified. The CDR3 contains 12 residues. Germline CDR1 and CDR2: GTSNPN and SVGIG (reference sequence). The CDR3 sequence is CAGRTLQETQYF.

The CDR3 region is CASSQAAGDTEAFF. The chain links TRBV4-2 to TRBJ1-1; as DNA is missing, the TRBD1 call by TCRdb cannot be tested. This CDR3 spans 14 amino acids. The germline V gene encodes CDR1 LGHNA and CDR2 YNFKEQ.

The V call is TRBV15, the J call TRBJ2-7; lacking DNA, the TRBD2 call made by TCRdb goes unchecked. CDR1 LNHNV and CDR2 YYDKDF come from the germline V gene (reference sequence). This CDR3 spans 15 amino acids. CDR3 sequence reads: CATSPAAHLGYEQYF.

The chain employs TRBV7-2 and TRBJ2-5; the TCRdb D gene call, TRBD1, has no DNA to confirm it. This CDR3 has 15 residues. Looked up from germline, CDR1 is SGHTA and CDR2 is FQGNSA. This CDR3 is CASIPSGRGLATQYF.

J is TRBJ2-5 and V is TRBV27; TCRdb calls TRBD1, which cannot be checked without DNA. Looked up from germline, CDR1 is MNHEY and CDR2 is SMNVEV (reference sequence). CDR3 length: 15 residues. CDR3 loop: CASSTQGGLEETQYF.

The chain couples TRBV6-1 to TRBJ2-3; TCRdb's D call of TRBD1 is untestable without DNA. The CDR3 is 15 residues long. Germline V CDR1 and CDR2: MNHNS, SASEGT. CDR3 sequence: CASSGRGVSTDTQYF.

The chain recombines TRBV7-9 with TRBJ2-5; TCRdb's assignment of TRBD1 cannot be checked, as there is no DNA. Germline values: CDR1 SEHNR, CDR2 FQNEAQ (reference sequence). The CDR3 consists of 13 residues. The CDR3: CASRGGVQETQYF.